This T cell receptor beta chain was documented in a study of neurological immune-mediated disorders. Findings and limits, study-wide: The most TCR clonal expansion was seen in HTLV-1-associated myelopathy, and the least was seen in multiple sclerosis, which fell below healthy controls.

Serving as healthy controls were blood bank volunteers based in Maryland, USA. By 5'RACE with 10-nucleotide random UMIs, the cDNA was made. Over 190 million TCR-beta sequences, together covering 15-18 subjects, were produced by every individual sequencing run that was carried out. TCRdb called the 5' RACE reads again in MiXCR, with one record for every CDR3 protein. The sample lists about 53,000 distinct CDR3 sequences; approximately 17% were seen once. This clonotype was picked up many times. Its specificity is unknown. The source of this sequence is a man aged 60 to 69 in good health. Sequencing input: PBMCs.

CDR3 DNA sequence: TGCGCCAGCAGCTTGGTGGCAGGGGGCGAAGACACTGAAGCTTTCTTT. It encodes CASSLVAGGEDTEAFF. The rearrangement links TRBV5-1 to TRBJ1-1; 8 positions agree with TRBD1. This CDR3 has 16 residues. Germline trimming cut 0 bases from V and 3 bases from J; bases unmatched to any gene: 7. Germline V gives CDR1 SGHRS, CDR2 YFSETQ.